A selection of T cell receptor beta chains follows, all from one sample in a study of blood T cell repertoires in COVID-19. Sequencing was performed with immunoSEQ multiplex PCR; in TCRdb, only in-frame clones are kept and a portion is missing. Seen here are hundreds of thousands of clones, about 88% observed once, and the top ten hold around 0.7%. Material: peripheral blood. The receptors derive from a man aged 40-49 years with acute or convalescent COVID-19. The CDR3 runs from the conserved cysteine through the conserved F or W. A D gene is named only where the DNA matches it firmly. Clone sizes are given selectively: once, few, many, or a class where the clone is expanded.

TRBV7-6,TRBJ2-1,NA,once,CASSARTITRNNEQFF,TGTGCCAGCAGCGCCCGGACTATTACCCGGAACAATGAGCAGTTCTTC
TRBV7-2,TRBJ2-7,NA,NA,CASSLAGGRYEQYF,TGTGCCAGCAGCTTAGCGGGGGGGCGTTACGAGCAGTACTTC
TRBV20-1,TRBJ1-5,NA,NA,CSASPGVHNQPQHF,TGCAGTGCTAGTCCAGGGGTCCACAATCAGCCCCAGCATTTT
TRBV2,TRBJ2-2,NA,NA,CASSDGRGRTGELFF,TGTGCCAGCAGTGATGGGCGGGGAAGGACCGGGGAGCTGTTTTTT
TRBV5-4,TRBJ1-2,TRBD1,NA,CASSSGQQIFGYTF,TGTGCCAGCAGCTCGGGACAGCAGATCTTTGGCTACACCTTC
TRBV5-4,TRBJ2-5,NA,NA,CASSFLVQETQYF,TGTGCCAGCAGCTTTTTAGTACAAGAGACCCAGTACTTC
TRBV6-5,TRBJ1-1,NA,NA,CASSLEIRDTEAFF,TGTGCCAGCAGTTTGGAGATTCGGGACACTGAAGCTTTCTTT
TRBV30,TRBJ1-1,NA,NA,CAWNIGQSGTEAFF,TGTGCCTGGAATATAGGACAGTCGGGGACTGAAGCTTTCTTT
TRBV24-1,TRBJ2-1,TRBD2,NA,CATSDPTSGRYNEQFF,TGTGCCACCAGTGACCCGACTAGCGGGAGATACAATGAGCAGTTCTTC
TRBV4-3,TRBJ2-7,TRBD2,NA,CASSQSRGGGYEQYF,TGCGCCAGCAGCCAGTCCCGCGGGGGGGGATACGAGCAGTACTTC
TRBV5-1,TRBJ1-1,TRBD1,NA,CASREGGYVGEAFF,TGCGCCAGCAGGGAAGGGGGCTACGTAGGGGAAGCTTTCTTT
TRBV24-1,TRBJ1-2,NA,NA,CATSLGGINGYTF,TGTGCCACCAGCCTTGGAGGGATTAATGGCTACACCTTC
TRBV7-9,TRBJ1-5,TRBD1,many,CASSSTRDRAGQPQHF,TGTGCCAGCAGCTCCACCCGGGACAGGGCGGGTCAGCCCCAGCATTTT
TRBV7-9,TRBJ1-6,TRBD1,many,CASSLVPWDREGDSPLHF,TGTGCCAGCAGCTTAGTACCGTGGGACAGGGAGGGAGATTCACCCCTCCACTTT
TRBV2,TRBJ2-2,NA,NA,CASKGANTGELFF,TGTGCCAGCAAAGGGGCTAACACCGGGGAGCTGTTTTTT
TRBV19,TRBJ2-7,TRBD1,NA,CASSRTGVGDEQYF,TGTGCCAGTAGCAGGACAGGGGTAGGTGACGAGCAGTACTTC
TRBV5-1,TRBJ1-5,TRBD1,NA,CASSMTGAYSNQPQHF,TGCGCCAGCAGTATGACAGGGGCCTATAGCAATCAGCCCCAGCATTTT
TRBV6-5,TRBJ1-6,TRBD1,NA,CASSLQGDNSPLHF,TGTGCCAGCAGTTTACAGGGGGATAATTCACCCCTCCACTTT
TRBV6-5,TRBJ1-2,TRBD1,NA,CASSYSTPGGFYGYTF,TGTGCCAGCAGTTACTCGACGCCAGGGGGTTTCTATGGCTACACCTTC
TRBV28,TRBJ2-7,TRBD2,NA,CASSFQPGSSGSHEQYF,TGTGCCAGCAGTTTCCAGCCTGGGTCTAGCGGGAGCCACGAGCAGTACTTC
TRBV6-5,TRBJ2-2,TRBD1,NA,CASSYDRGGTGELFF,TGTGCCAGCAGTTACGACAGGGGGGGCACCGGGGAGCTGTTTTTT
TRBV21-1,TRBJ1-1,NA,NA,CASSKDGREANTEAFF,TGTGCCAGCAGCAAAGATGGTCGGGAGGCGAACACTGAAGCTTTCTTT
TRBV5-1,TRBJ2-2,TRBD1,NA,CASSPGQGAPMGGELFF,TGCGCCAGCAGCCCGGGACAGGGGGCGCCGATGGGCGGGGAGCTGTTTTTT
TRBV24-1,TRBJ2-7,NA,NA,CATSDSRTHAYEQYF,TGTGCCACCAGTGATTCCCGGACTCACGCCTACGAGCAGTACTTC
TRBV5-8,TRBJ1-6,TRBD1,NA,CASTPDRGDSPLHF,TGTGCCAGCACCCCGGACAGGGGTGACTCACCCCTCCACTTT
TRBV7-9,TRBJ2-1,TRBD2,NA,CASSSLRTRMGGNEQFF,TGTGCCAGCAGCTCCCTCCGGACTAGGATGGGCGGCAATGAGCAGTTCTTC
TRBV12-3/TRBV12-4,TRBJ2-3,NA,NA,CASSEGLTQYF,TGTGCCAGCAGCGAGGGATTAACGCAGTATTTT
TRBV14,TRBJ2-2,TRBD2,NA,CASSPKRGLATTGELFF,TGTGCCAGCAGCCCTAAACGTGGACTAGCGACTACCGGGGAGCTGTTTTTT
TRBV29-1,TRBJ1-4,TRBD1,NA,CSVEDRPPGQGIEKLFF,TGCAGCGTTGAAGACCGGCCTCCGGGACAGGGTATTGAAAAACTGTTTTTT
TRBV30,TRBJ1-5,NA,NA,CAWSYRLGSNQPQHF,TGTGCCTGGAGTTACAGGTTGGGGAGCAATCAGCCCCAGCATTTT
TRBV7-8,TRBJ2-1,NA,NA,CASSWTAAYNEQFF,TGTGCCAGCAGTTGGACAGCTGCATACAATGAGCAGTTCTTC
TRBV28,TRBJ1-1,TRBD1,NA,CASSLWTGSTEAFF,TGTGCCAGCAGTCTCTGGACAGGGTCCACTGAAGCTTTCTTT
TRBV19,TRBJ1-2,TRBD1,NA,CASSLGQGLPYGYTF,TGTGCCAGTAGTTTGGGACAGGGGCTACCCTATGGCTACACCTTC
TRBV18,TRBJ1-6,NA,NA,CASSPTGDNSPLHF,TGTGCCAGCTCACCGACAGGAGATAATTCACCCCTCCACTTT
TRBV12-3/TRBV12-4,TRBJ1-1,NA,NA,CASSLGRTEAFF,TGTGCCAGCAGCCTTGGCAGAACTGAAGCTTTCTTT
TRBV6-6,TRBJ2-1,TRBD2,NA,CASTMGLAGNEQFF,TGTGCCAGCACCATGGGACTAGCGGGAAATGAGCAGTTCTTC
TRBV3-1/TRBV3-2,TRBJ2-3,TRBD2,once,CASSQGLAGISTDTQYF,TGTGCCAGCAGCCAAGGTCTAGCGGGGATTAGCACAGATACGCAGTATTTT
TRBV7-2,TRBJ2-1,TRBD2,NA,CASRPPGGVYNEQFF,TGTGCCAGCAGGCCCCCGGGGGGGGTCTACAATGAGCAGTTCTTC
TRBV5-1,TRBJ1-1,TRBD1,NA,CASSLRSDRAVVYEAFF,TGCGCCAGCAGCTTACGATCGGACAGGGCGGTTGTCTATGAAGCTTTCTTT
TRBV29-1,TRBJ2-7,NA,NA,CSVSTGPPYEQYF,TGCAGCGTCAGTACAGGTCCCCCCTACGAGCAGTACTTC
TRBV10-3,TRBJ1-3,NA,NA,CAISERSMAGNTIYF,TGTGCCATCAGTGAACGGTCCATGGCTGGAAACACCATATATTTT
TRBV11-2,TRBJ1-3,NA,NA,CASSLFRSGNTIYF,TGTGCCAGCAGCTTATTCCGCTCTGGAAACACCATATATTTT
TRBV28,TRBJ2-3,TRBD1,NA,CASSTGGESTDTQYF,TGTGCCAGCAGCACAGGGGGCGAAAGCACAGATACGCAGTATTTT